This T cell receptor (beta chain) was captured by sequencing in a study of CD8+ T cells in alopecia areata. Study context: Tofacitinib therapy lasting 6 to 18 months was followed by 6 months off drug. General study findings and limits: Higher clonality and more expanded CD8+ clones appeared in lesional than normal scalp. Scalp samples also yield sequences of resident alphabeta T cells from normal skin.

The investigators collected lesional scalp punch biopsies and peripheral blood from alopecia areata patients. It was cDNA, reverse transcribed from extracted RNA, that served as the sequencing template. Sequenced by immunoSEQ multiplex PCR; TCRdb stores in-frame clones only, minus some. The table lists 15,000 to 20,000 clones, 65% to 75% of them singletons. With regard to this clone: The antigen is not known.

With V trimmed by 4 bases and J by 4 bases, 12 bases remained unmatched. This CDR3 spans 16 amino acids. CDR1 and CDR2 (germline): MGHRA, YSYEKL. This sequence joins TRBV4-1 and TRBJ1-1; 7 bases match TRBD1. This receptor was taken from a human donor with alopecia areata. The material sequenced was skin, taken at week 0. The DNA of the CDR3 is TGCGCCAGCAGCCCCGGTGGGGCAGGGGGGGGCACTGAAGCTTTCTTT. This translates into CASSPGGAGGGTEAFF.